This record concerns one T cell receptor beta chain sequence. The antigen remains undetermined. Via MiXCR, TCRdb re-called the RACE reads, giving one row per CDR3 protein. The sample consists of about 80,000 distinct CDR3 sequences, roughly 10% of them appearing once. This sample stems from a study of human T cells and chemical hapten exposure. General study findings and limits: TCRs at a frequency above 1 in 1000 stayed unchanged with DPC sensitization. Relative to controls, expanded TCRs formed significantly more large CDR3 similarity clusters. There was alopecia in the donors, so their immune response may differ from that of healthy people.

Regarding time point: patch test 2, 6 weeks after DPC sensitization. Stated treatment: therapeutic diphenylcyclopropenone sensitization with weekly scalp DPC. The sample here was whole blood, taken in connection with sensitization to the hapten diphenylcyclopropenone (DPC). This clonotype was obtained from a woman in her 30s with alopecia areata. Some clones in this sample may be carry-over from other donors' samples.

CDR3 residues: CASSRAGTGDSPLHF. The CDR3 coding sequence is TGTGCCAGCAGTCGAGCGGGGACAGGGGATTCACCCCTCCACTTT. The V and J genes are TRBV9 and TRBJ1-6; 10 bases match TRBD1. CDR3 length equals 15 residues. Germline V lookup: CDR1 SGDLS, CDR2 YYNGEE. V trimming: 5 bases; J trimming: 8 bases; junction bases outside the gene matches: 7.